The rows below give T cell receptor beta chains drawn from one sample of a study of PD-L1 blockade in urothelial cancer. Produced via immunoSEQ multiplex PCR; TCRdb's table is partial and in-frame only. Of more than 40,000 clones listed, about four fifths were seen once; the top ten hold more than 13%. Sequencing used PBMCs, obtained around atezolizumab (anti-PD-L1) treatment. These receptors came from a man aged 55-75 years with urothelial cancer. CDR3s include the opening cysteine and the closing phenylalanine or tryptophan. Each record gives: D gene, J gene, clone size, V gene, CDR3 protein, CDR3 DNA. D genes are given only for firm matches. Clone size is shown for a subset of rows, as once, few, many or a class of expanded clone.

>.|TRBJ1-1|few|TRBV2
CASSLTGGYTEAFF
TGTGCCAGCAGCCTGACGGGGGGGTACACTGAAGCTTTCTTT
>.|TRBJ2-1|.|TRBV19
CASSIGLGAYLQFF
TGTGCCAGTAGTATAGGGCTGGGGGCATACCTGCAGTTCTTC
>TRBD1|TRBJ1-5|.|TRBV19
CASSRDSHQPQHF
TGTGCCAGTAGTAGGGACAGTCACCAGCCCCAGCATTTT
>TRBD1|TRBJ2-7|.|TRBV11-2
CASSWTTGGDYEQYF
TGTGCCAGCAGCTGGACGACAGGGGGCGACTACGAGCAGTACTTC
>TRBD2|TRBJ2-3|.|TRBV29-1
CSVALAGGSDTQYF
TGCAGCGTTGCCCTAGCGGGGGGGTCAGATACGCAGTATTTT
>TRBD1|TRBJ2-5|.|TRBV5-1
CASSPRRGGGETQYF
TGCGCCAGCAGCCCCAGAAGAGGGGGCGGAGAGACCCAGTACTTC
>.|TRBJ2-7|once|TRBV30
CAWSSNNGEQYF
TGTGCCTGGAGTTCGAACAATGGCGAGCAGTACTTC
>TRBD1|TRBJ1-1|few|TRBV5-1
CASSRQGDTEAFF
TGCGCCAGCAGCAGACAGGGCGACACTGAAGCTTTCTTT
>.|TRBJ1-1|.|TRBV28
CASTDSLEAFF
TGTGCCAGCACCGACTCCCTGGAAGCTTTCTTT
>TRBD1|TRBJ2-3|.|TRBV28
CASSLQGVGDTQYF
TGTGCCAGCAGCCTACAGGGGGTTGGGGATACGCAGTATTTT
>TRBD2|TRBJ2-7|.|TRBV7-2
CASSLGTSGTGEQYF
TGTGCCAGCAGCTTAGGGACTAGCGGGACGGGGGAGCAGTACTTC
>.|TRBJ2-2|.|TRBV6-6
CASSYSTETGELFF
TGTGCCAGCAGTTACTCGACAGAGACCGGGGAGCTGTTTTTT
>.|TRBJ2-7|.|TRBV18
CASSPMGEGYEQYF
TGTGCCAGCTCACCAATGGGCGAGGGCTACGAGCAGTACTTC
>TRBD1|TRBJ2-7|.|TRBV11-2
CASSFGTGHFYEQYF
TGTGCCAGCAGCTTCGGGACAGGGCACTTTTACGAGCAGTACTTC
>TRBD1|TRBJ1-1|.|TRBV4-1
CASRREDRGGTEAFF
TGCGCCAGCAGACGGGAAGACAGGGGAGGTACTGAAGCTTTCTTT
>TRBD1|TRBJ1-6|.|TRBV7-2
CASSSFSGQANSPLHF
TGTGCCAGCAGCTCCTTTTCGGGACAGGCAAATTCACCCCTCCACTTT
>TRBD1|TRBJ1-1|.|TRBV2
CASRGTGMRTVNTEAFF
TGTGCCAGCAGGGGGACAGGTATGAGAACGGTGAACACTGAAGCTTTCTTT
>.|TRBJ1-4|.|TRBV27
CASSLFGSEKLFF
TGTGCCAGCAGTTTATTTGGGAGTGAAAAACTGTTTTTT
>.|TRBJ1-5|.|TRBV2
CASSPTAVPTQPQHF
TGTGCCAGCAGTCCAACAGCGGTTCCTACTCAGCCCCAGCATTTT
>TRBD1|TRBJ1-2|once|TRBV4-2
CASSRDRGDYGYTF
TGTGCCAGCAGCCGGGACAGGGGAGACTATGGCTACACCTTC
>.|TRBJ1-1|.|TRBV18
CASSPRGDTEAFF
TGTGCCAGCTCACCTCGGGGTGACACTGAAGCTTTCTTT
>.|TRBJ1-4|.|TRBV5-6
CASSMRAREKLFF
TGTGCCAGCAGCATGCGGGCCCGAGAAAAACTGTTTTTT
>.|TRBJ2-2|.|TRBV2
CASSDTPRGTGELFF
TGTGCCAGCAGTGACACGCCGCGCGGCACCGGGGAGCTGTTTTTT
>.|TRBJ1-5|.|TRBV5-1
CASSLDSGGLQPQHF
TGCGCCAGCAGCTTGGATTCCGGGGGTCTTCAGCCCCAGCATTTT
>TRBD1|TRBJ2-6|.|TRBV10-3
CAISSTGATGANVLTF
TGTGCCATCAGCTCGACAGGGGCGACTGGGGCCAACGTCCTGACTTTC
>.|TRBJ2-7|.|TRBV20-1
CSARDHYEQYF
TGCAGTGCTAGAGATCATTACGAGCAGTACTTC
>.|TRBJ2-7|.|TRBV6-1
CASSESPAGGGYEQYF
TGTGCCAGCAGTGAAAGTCCGGCAGGGGGAGGATACGAGCAGTACTTC
>.|TRBJ1-5|.|TRBV11-2
CASSFPSVGQPQHF
TGTGCCAGCAGCTTCCCCTCTGTCGGTCAGCCCCAGCATTTT
>TRBD1|TRBJ2-7|.|TRBV27
CASSRFGTGTYEQYF
TGTGCCAGCAGTAGATTCGGGACAGGGACCTACGAGCAGTACTTC
>.|TRBJ1-1|once|TRBV27
CASRRNQGTEAFF
TGTGCCAGCAGACGGAACCAGGGGACTGAAGCTTTCTTT
>.|TRBJ2-7|few|TRBV25-1
CASSENRDTYEQYF
TGTGCCAGCAGTGAAAATAGGGACACTTACGAGCAGTACTTC
>TRBD1|TRBJ2-3|.|TRBV7-2
CASSSIQGDTQYF
TGTGCCAGCAGCTCGATACAGGGGGATACGCAGTATTTT
>.|TRBJ2-1|.|TRBV27
CASSLLASSSYNEQFF
TGTGCCAGCAGTTTATTAGCGTCCAGCTCCTACAATGAGCAGTTCTTC
>.|TRBJ2-7|.|TRBV11-2
CASSLDYFTSFSSYEQYF
TGTGCCAGCAGCTTAGATTACTTCACTAGCTTCAGCTCCTACGAGCAGTACTTC
>TRBD1|TRBJ2-1|.|TRBV5-4
CASSLAGQVQGDEQFF
TGTGCCAGCAGCTTGGCCGGACAGGTCCAGGGTGATGAGCAGTTCTTC
>TRBD2|TRBJ2-3|few|TRBV6-1
CASSADLGGAGDTQYF
TGTGCCAGCAGTGCGGACCTCGGGGGGGCCGGAGATACGCAGTATTTT
>.|TRBJ1-1|.|TRBV19
CARHRFLTEAFF
TGTGCCAGGCATAGATTTTTGACTGAAGCTTTCTTT
>TRBD2|TRBJ2-1|.|TRBV6-6
CASTELGLVGFNEQFF
TGTGCCAGCACCGAATTGGGACTAGTTGGGTTCAATGAGCAGTTCTTC
>TRBD2|TRBJ2-3|.|TRBV5-1
CASSSKTGTSSWGTQYF
TGCGCCAGCAGCTCCAAGACCGGGACTAGTAGCTGGGGTACGCAGTATTTT
>.|TRBJ1-2|.|TRBV5-1
CASSLTGTSMRYTF
TGCGCCAGCAGCTTAACAGGAACCTCTATGCGCTACACCTTC
>.|TRBJ2-1|.|TRBV5-1
CASSLSGGEQFF
TGCGCCAGCAGCTTGAGTGGCGGTGAGCAGTTCTTC
>TRBD1|TRBJ2-7|.|TRBV5-6
CASSPYPGTGAYEQYF
TGTGCCAGCAGCCCCTACCCCGGGACAGGGGCCTACGAGCAGTACTTC
>TRBD1|TRBJ1-1|.|TRBV6-5
CASSYDRVAPWRAFF
TGTGCCAGCAGTTATGACAGGGTTGCCCCTTGGCGGGCTTTCTTT
>TRBD2|TRBJ2-5|few|TRBV10-3
CAISEPLAGGQVPETQYF
TGTGCCATCAGTGAACCGCTAGCGGGGGGCCAGGTCCCAGAGACCCAGTACTTC
>TRBD2|TRBJ2-7|.|TRBV28
CAIGGGPSYEQYF
TGTGCCATCGGGGGGGGGCCTTCCTACGAGCAGTACTTC
>.|TRBJ2-1|.|TRBV7-2
CASSPRTENYNEQFF
TGTGCCAGCAGCCCCCGGACTGAAAACTACAATGAGCAGTTCTTC
>TRBD1|TRBJ2-7|.|TRBV7-2
CASSLGGQGSGYEQYF
TGTGCCAGCAGCTTAGGGGGACAGGGGTCCGGCTACGAGCAGTACTTC
>.|TRBJ1-5|.|TRBV28
CASRGANQPQHF
TGTGCCAGCAGGGGGGCAAATCAGCCCCAGCATTTT